The 14 T cell receptor beta chains listed next were all sequenced from one sample in a study of CD8+ T cells in alopecia areata. Isolated RNA was reverse transcribed into cDNA used as the sequencing template. Only in-frame clones appear in the TCRdb table, and some are missing; sequencing was by immunoSEQ multiplex PCR. This sample has about 180,000 clones, with approximately 59% found just once. Specimen: CD4+ T cells sorted from blood, collected at week 0. Receptors were obtained from a human donor with alopecia areata.

This clone was picked up a small number of times. The CDR3 reads CASSRRRGSKNIQYF. CDR3 in DNA: TGTGCCAGCAGTCGGCGCCGGGGGTCCAAAAACATTCAGTACTTC. The genes are TRBV27 and TRBJ2-4; tentatively, D is TRBD2 (6 bases). V lost 5 bases, J lost 2 bases, and 13 bases lay in between. Germline V gene data show CDR1 as MNHEY and CDR2 as SMNVEV (reference sequence). The CDR3 runs 15 residues.

The chain links TRBV29-1 to TRBJ2-5, with D uncertain. Germline loops: CDR1 SQVTM, CDR2 ANQGSEA. The CDR3 runs to 12 residues. The V end was cut by 4 bases, the J end by 5 bases, with 11 bases between. The CDR3 reads CSVGWALETQYF. For the CDR3, the DNA is TGCAGCGTTGGCTGGGCATTGGAGACCCAGTACTTC. The full variable domain, with the rest looked up from reference TRBV29-1 and TRBJ2-5, is SAVISQKPSRDICQRGTSLTIQCQVDSQVTMMFWYRQQPGQSLTLIATANQGSEATYESGFVIDKFPISRPNLTFSTLTVSNMSPEDSSIYLCSVGWALETQYFGPGTRLLVL.

V and J are TRBV11-3 and TRBJ2-5; 9 bases are a match to TRBD1. V trimming: 5 bases; J trimming: 5 bases; junction bases outside the gene matches: 12. Germline CDR1 is SGHNT and CDR2 is YENEEA. CDR3 length equals 16 residues. CDR3 DNA: TGTGCCAGCAGCACCAAGACAGGGGGTACCACGGAGACCCAGTACTTC. Translating it yields CASSTKTGGTTETQYF. Complete variable domain (other parts from reference TRBV11-3 and TRBJ2-5): EAGVVQSPRYKIIEKKQPVAFWCNPISGHNTLYWYLQNLGQGPELLIRYENEEAVDDSQLPKDRFSAERLKGVDSTLKIQPAELGDSAVYLCASSTKTGGTTETQYFGPGTRLLVL.

The chain employs TRBV2 and TRBJ1-6, with a possible D match to TRBD1 (5 bases). The length of the CDR3 is 14 residues. CDR1 is SNHLY and CDR2 is FYNNEI in the germline V gene. Trimming pared 4 bases from V and 4 bases from J, leaving 8 bases between. The CDR3 region has the DNA TGTGCCAGCAGTGGTCAGGGATATAATTCACCCCTCCACTTT. It is translated as CASSGQGYNSPLHF.

This rearrangement joins TRBV4-1 to TRBJ2-5; D call uncertain. CDR3 length equals 13 residues. Germline values: CDR1 MGHRA, CDR2 YSYEKL. Trimming cost V 0 bases and J 7 bases, with 9 bases left between them. CDR3 sequence reads: CASSQDLVGTQYF. In DNA form, the CDR3 reads TGCGCCAGCAGCCAAGATCTAGTCGGGACCCAGTACTTC.

The V and J genes are TRBV30 and TRBJ1-5, with D maybe TRBD1 (5 bases). Trimming shortened V by 1 base and J by 8 bases, and 12 bases separated the two germline ends. Germline assignment: CDR1 GTSNPN and CDR2 SVGIG (reference sequence). The CDR3 covers 13 residues. CDR3 sequence: CAWSGQSSEPQHF. The CDR3 DNA reads as TGTGCCTGGAGTGGACAGTCATCGGAGCCCCAGCATTTT.

This rearrangement joins TRBV29-1 to TRBJ1-2; D remains unclear. Germline V gene sequence: CDR1 SQVTM, CDR2 ANQGSEA. This CDR3 comprises 12 residues. Deletions cut 4 bases from V and 4 bases from J, with 10 bases between. The CDR3 reads CSVGEFRYGYTF. The CDR3, as DNA: TGCAGCGTTGGGGAGTTTCGCTATGGCTACACCTTC.

This clone was seen a few times. The chain links TRBV20-1 to TRBJ2-7; no definite D call. CDR1 DFQATT and CDR2 SNEGSKA come from the germline V gene (reference sequence). V was cut by 0 bases and J by 6 bases, with 6 bases left in between. The CDR3 contains 11 residues. CDR3 coding DNA: TGCAGTGCTAGAGATGACCGCGAGCAGTACTTC. Amino acids: CSARDDREQYF.

The J gene is TRBJ2-3, the V gene TRBV25-1; D is possibly TRBD1 (5 bases). This CDR3 has 17 amino acids. CDR1 is MGHDK and CDR2 is SYGVNS in the germline V gene. V was cut by 4 bases and J by 1 base, with 18 bases left in between. The CDR3 here is CASSGSTDLFGTDTQYF. CDR3 coding DNA: TGTGCCAGCAGTGGATCGACAGACCTCTTCGGCACAGATACGCAGTATTTT.

J is TRBJ1-6 and V is TRBV7-8; D perhaps matches TRBD1 (5 bases). The CDR3 length is 16 residues. The germline V gene encodes CDR1 SGHVS and CDR2 FQNEAQ. V was shortened by 5 bases and J by 6 bases, with 17 bases between the two germline ends. The CDR3 DNA reads as TGTGCCAGCAGCCTTAAATCGACAGAGCCTAATTCACCCCTCCACTTT. Translation: CASSLKSTEPNSPLHF.

V gene TRBV7-2 combines with J gene TRBJ1-4, with D hard to call. This CDR3 has 14 amino acids. The V gene lost 1 base and the J gene lost 10 bases, with 13 bases spanning the gap. The V gene's germline CDR1 is SGHTA and CDR2 FQGNSA. The CDR3 protein is CASSLGGTPAKLFF. The CDR3 DNA follows: TGTGCCAGCAGCTTAGGTGGCACTCCTGCAAAACTGTTTTTT.

About this clone: Other DNA sequences from this sample encode an identical CDR3 as well. This chain uses TRBV29-1 with TRBJ1-5, with D tentatively TRBD1 (5 bases). CDR3 length: 12 residues. V lost 4 bases and J lost 4, with 8 bases in between. Per germline, CDR1 SQVTM and CDR2 ANQGSEA. The chain's CDR3 is CSVAEGNQPQHF. In DNA form, the CDR3 reads TGCAGCGTTGCTGAGGGGAATCAGCCCCAGCATTTT.

The chain joins TRBV10-3 to TRBJ2-3; D is ambiguous. V was pared by 0 bases and J by 0 bases, with 4 bases between. The CDR3 has 14 amino acids. CDR1 ENHRY and CDR2 SYGVKD come from the germline V gene. The CDR3 protein is CAISESGSTDTQYF. The CDR3 DNA reads TGTGCCATCAGTGAGTCTGGGAGCACAGATACGCAGTATTTT.

A few counts support this clone. The CDR3 spells CASSGRSRNTEAFF. Written as DNA, the CDR3 is TGTGCCAGCAGTGGCAGGTCCAGAAACACTGAAGCTTTCTTT. The chain joins TRBV2 to TRBJ1-1; D is undetermined. The germline V and J ends were trimmed by 4 bases and 2 bases, with 11 bases remaining between them. Germline lookup yields CDR1 SNHLY and CDR2 FYNNEI. This CDR3 has 14 residues. The whole variable domain, remainder taken from reference TRBV2 and TRBJ1-1, is EPEVTQTPSHQVTQMGQEVILRCVPISNHLYFYWYRQILGQKVEFLVSFYNNEISEKSEIFDDQFSVERPDGSNFTLKIRSTKLEDSAMYFCASSGRSRNTEAFFGQGTRLTVV.